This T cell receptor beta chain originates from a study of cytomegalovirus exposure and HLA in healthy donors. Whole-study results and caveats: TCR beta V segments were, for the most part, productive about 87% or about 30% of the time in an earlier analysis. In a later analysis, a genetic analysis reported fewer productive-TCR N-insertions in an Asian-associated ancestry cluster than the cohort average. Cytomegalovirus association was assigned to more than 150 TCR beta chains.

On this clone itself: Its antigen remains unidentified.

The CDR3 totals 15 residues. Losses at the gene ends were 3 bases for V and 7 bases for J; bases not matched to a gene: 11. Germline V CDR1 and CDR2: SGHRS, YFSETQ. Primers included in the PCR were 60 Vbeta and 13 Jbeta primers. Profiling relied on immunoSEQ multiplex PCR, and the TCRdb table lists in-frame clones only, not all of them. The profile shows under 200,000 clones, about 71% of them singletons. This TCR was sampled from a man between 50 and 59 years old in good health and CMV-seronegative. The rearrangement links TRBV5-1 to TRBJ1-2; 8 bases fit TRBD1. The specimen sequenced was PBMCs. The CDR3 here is CASSSPSAGGSGYTF. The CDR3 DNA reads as TGCGCCAGCAGCTCCCCCTCGGCAGGGGGCTCTGGCTACACCTTC. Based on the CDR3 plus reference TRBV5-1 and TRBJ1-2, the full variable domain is KAGVTQTPRYLIKTRGQQVTLSCSPISGHRSVSWYQQTPGQGLQFLFEYFSETQRNKGNFPGRFSGRQFSNSRSEMNVSTLELGDSALYLCASSSPSAGGSGYTFGSGTRLTVV.